The 31 T cell receptor beta chains given below trace back to one sample, sequenced in a study of radiotherapy plus CTLA-4 blockade in lung cancer. Profiling relied on immunoSEQ multiplex PCR, and the TCRdb table lists in-frame clones only, not all of them. This table holds 40,000 to 55,000 clones, roughly 90% found once. The source was peripheral blood, collected from a patient treated with radiotherapy plus ipilimumab. The receptors originated from a human donor with non-small cell lung cancer that progressed on radiotherapy plus ipilimumab. Some clones in this sample may be carry-over from other donors' samples.

A word on this clone: Mismatch with germline at one junction end may stem from a read error. The gene calls are TRBV11-3 and TRBJ2-2; a possible D gene is TRBD1 (5 bases). Germline V CDR1 and CDR2: SGHNT, YENEEA. This CDR3 has 14 amino acids. CDR3 in amino acids: CVSSLLGDTGELFF. As DNA, the CDR3 is TGTGTCAGCAGCTTGCTAGGGGACACCGGGGAGCTGTTTTTT.

The chain joins TRBV15 to TRBJ2-7; possible D gene TRBD1, 5 bases. Looked up from germline, CDR1 is LNHNV and CDR2 is YYDKDF (reference sequence). V lost 5 bases, J lost 3 bases, and 11 bases lay in between. This CDR3 has 13 amino acids. The CDR3: CATSARQSYEQYF. In nucleotides, the CDR3 is TGTGCCACCAGCGCCCGACAGAGCTACGAGCAGTACTTC. Based on the CDR3 plus reference TRBV15 and TRBJ2-7, the full variable domain is DAMVIQNPRYQVTQFGKPVTLSCSQTLNHNVMYWYQQKSSQAPKLLFHYYDKDFNNEADTPDNFQSRRPNTSFCFLDIRSPGLGDTAMYLCATSARQSYEQYFGPGTRLTVT.

The CDR3 nucleotides are TGTGCCAGCCTGGGGGGGTCCACCGGGGAGCTGTTTTTT. It encodes CASLGGSTGELFF. This rearrangement joins TRBV2 to TRBJ2-2; 7 bases fit TRBD2. The length of the CDR3 is 13 residues. V lost 8 bases and J lost 4; bases outside the gene matches: 4. Per the germline V gene, CDR1 is SNHLY and CDR2 is FYNNEI.

The chain carries TRBV7-2 and TRBJ1-3, with 8 positions matching TRBD1. With V trimmed by 2 bases and J by 4 bases, 4 bases remained unmatched. CDR3 length equals 15 residues. Per the germline V gene, CDR1 is SGHTA and CDR2 is FQGNSA. The CDR3 DNA sequence: TGTGCCAGCAGCTTAACCCCAGGGGGCGGAAACACCATATATTTT. This translates into CASSLTPGGGNTIYF.

The rearrangement uses TRBV6-5 and TRBJ2-5, with a weak D call TRBD1 (6 bases). CDR1 is MNHEY, CDR2 SVGAGI, per germline. The CDR3 totals 15 residues. Deletions cut 0 bases from V and 5 bases from J, with 13 bases between. In DNA form, the CDR3 reads TGTGCCAGCAGTTACTCAGGAGCCCAGGGGGAGACCCAGTACTTC. Translation gives CASSYSGAQGETQYF.

This chain connects TRBV7-9 to TRBJ2-2, with 11 bases lining up with TRBD1. In germline, CDR1 is SEHNR, CDR2 FQNEAQ (reference sequence). This CDR3 has 16 residues. V was pared by 6 bases and J by 7 bases, with 10 bases of the junction left unmatched. Here the CDR3 reads CASRDGQGALNGELFF. As DNA, the CDR3 is TGTGCCAGCAGGGATGGACAGGGGGCTTTAAACGGGGAGCTGTTTTTT.

The chain is built from TRBV4-1 and TRBJ2-7; 11 bases line up with TRBD2. Germline V gives CDR1 MGHRA, CDR2 YSYEKL. This CDR3 spans 16 amino acids. With V trimmed by 2 bases and J by 7 bases, 10 bases remained unmatched. The CDR3 here is CASSQQGLADRWEQYF. For the CDR3, the DNA is TGCGCCAGCAGCCAACAGGGACTAGCGGACCGCTGGGAGCAGTACTTC.

This clone was recorded once. At one end, the junction sequence differs from germline, possibly due to a read error. The V and J genes are TRBV6-1 and TRBJ1-4; D gene uncertain. The CDR3 contains 13 residues. Germline CDR1 and CDR2: MNHNS and SASEGT. The CDR3 coding sequence is TGTGCCAGCAGTGAAACGCCTAACGAAAAACTGTTTTTT. It specifies CASSETPNEKLFF.

This clone was seen more than once but under ten times. The chain carries TRBV30 and TRBJ2-7, with D tentatively TRBD2 (5 bases). V was clipped by 4 bases and J by 3 bases, with 10 bases between them. The CDR3 is 12 amino acids. Germline CDR1 and CDR2: GTSNPN and SVGIG (reference sequence). The CDR3 here is CAWIRGNYEQYF. Written as DNA, the CDR3 is TGTGCCTGGATCCGGGGAAACTACGAGCAGTACTTC.

J is TRBJ1-5 and V is TRBV27, with 7 bases identical to TRBD1. This CDR3 has 13 amino acids. Germline V gene sequence: CDR1 MNHEY, CDR2 SMNVEV (reference sequence). The V and J ends lost 5 bases and 6 bases, in that order; junction bases with no gene match: 4. CDR3 amino acids: CASSPTGIQPQHF. The CDR3 nucleotides are TGTGCCAGCAGTCCGACAGGGATTCAGCCCCAGCATTTT.

The chain employs TRBV30 and TRBJ1-2; the D is unclear. The germline V and J ends were trimmed by 4 bases and 1 base, with 10 bases remaining between them. The CDR3 runs to 13 residues. Germline CDR1 reads GTSNPN; CDR2 reads SVGIG (reference sequence). CDR3 coding DNA: TGTGCCTGGATACAGTCGTATAACTATGGCTACACCTTC. Protein sequence: CAWIQSYNYGYTF.

The chain combines TRBV5-6 with TRBJ1-2; 7 bases line up with TRBD1. The CDR3 runs 15 residues. J gave up 8 bases and V 2 bases, and 12 bases lay outside the gene matches. Germline-derived CDR1 and CDR2 are SGHDT and YYEEEE. As DNA, the CDR3 is TGTGCCAGCAGCTTTCCAAGGGGGCGCGATGGGGGCTACACCTTC. As protein: CASSFPRGRDGGYTF.

This clone was seen only once. The chain couples TRBV25-1 to TRBJ2-5; 7 nucleotides agree with TRBD1. There are 14 residues in the CDR3. Germline trimming cut 3 bases from V and 2 bases from J; bases unmatched to any gene: 3. Germline V gene sequence: CDR1 MGHDK, CDR2 SYGVNS. CDR3 in amino acids: CASSDRQGQETQYF. The CDR3 nucleotides are TGTGCCAGCAGTGACCGACAGGGACAAGAGACCCAGTACTTC.

The chain has TRBV13 and TRBJ2-2; possibly TRBD1 for D (5 bases). CDR3 size: 13 residues. The V and J ends lost 5 bases and 4 bases respectively, with 8 bases between them. CDR1 is PRHDT and CDR2 is FYEKMQ in the germline V gene (reference sequence). CDR3 DNA sequence: TGTGCCAGCAGCGACAGAGTCACCGGGGAGCTGTTTTTT. This translates into CASSDRVTGELFF.

Only one count was recorded for this clone. This rearrangement joins TRBV9 to TRBJ2-7; 12 nucleotides match TRBD2. With 4 bases clipped from V and 6 bases from J, the junction kept 5 bases outside the gene matches. The CDR3 length is 14 residues. Germline lookup yields CDR1 SGDLS and CDR2 YYNGEE. CDR3 in DNA: TGTGCCAGCAGCCCGGGGACTAGCGGGCTCGAGCAGTACTTC. It translates to CASSPGTSGLEQYF. Full variable domain (remainder filled in from reference TRBV9 and TRBJ2-7): DSGVTQTPKHLITATGQRVTLRCSPRSGDLSVYWYQQSLDQGLQFLIQYYNGEERAKGNILERFSAQQFPDLHSELNLSSLELGDSALYFCASSPGTSGLEQYFGPGTRLTVT.

This clone turned up a few times. The gene calls are TRBV30 and TRBJ2-7; 9 nucleotides match TRBD2. CDR3 size: 13 residues. After removal of 3 bases from V and 5 bases from J, the junction contained 5 bases not matched to a gene. CDR1 and CDR2 (germline): GTSNPN, SVGIG (reference sequence). The CDR3 sequence: CAWSPGLADEQYF. The CDR3 bases are TGTGCCTGGAGCCCGGGACTAGCTGACGAGCAGTACTTC.

This clone appeared once. The rearrangement uses TRBV7-2 and TRBJ2-1; 8 bases agree with TRBD2. The germline V gene has CDR1 SGHTA and CDR2 FQGNSA. V shed 1 base, J shed 9 bases, and the junction held 20 bases outside the gene matches. This CDR3 region has 19 residues. The CDR3 sequence is CASSLEVGTRRVMGGEQFF. Here the CDR3 DNA reads TGTGCCAGCAGCTTAGAGGTGGGGACTAGAAGGGTCATGGGGGGTGAGCAGTTCTTC.

The rearrangement joins TRBV7-2 to TRBJ2-7; 7 nucleotides align to TRBD2. The CDR3 covers 15 residues. The germline gives CDR1 SGHTA, CDR2 FQGNSA. V lost 2 bases and J lost 3; bases outside the gene matches: 7. The CDR3 reads CASSLMGLAVYEQYF. The CDR3 DNA follows: TGTGCCAGCAGCTTAATGGGCCTAGCGGTCTACGAGCAGTACTTC.

This sequence joins TRBV11-2 and TRBJ2-3; 14 bases are shared with TRBD2. CDR3 length: 19 residues. The ends lost 1 base at V and 2 bases at J; junction bases unmatched: 8. CDR1 is SGHAT and CDR2 is FQNNGV in the germline V gene. The CDR3 region is CASSLVVGLAGDPTDTQYF. CDR3 nucleotides: TGTGCCAGCAGCTTAGTCGTGGGACTAGCGGGAGACCCCACAGATACGCAGTATTTT.

This clone was picked up a small number of times. The gene calls are TRBV5-8 and TRBJ1-5, with a possible D match to TRBD1 (5 bases). Germline V gene data show CDR1 as SGHTS and CDR2 as YDEGEE. V dropped 0 bases and J dropped 5 bases, with 15 bases sitting between them. CDR3 length equals 16 residues. The CDR3 here is CASSLDWIGADQPQHF. The CDR3 region has the DNA TGTGCCAGCAGCTTGGACTGGATAGGGGCGGATCAGCCCCAGCATTTT.

This chain connects TRBV5-4 to TRBJ2-1, with a tentative D call TRBD2 (5 bases). Looked up from germline, CDR1 is SGHNT and CDR2 is YYREEE (reference sequence). Deletions cut 2 bases from V and 4 bases from J, with 10 bases between. The CDR3 loop spans 14 amino acids. The CDR3 coding sequence is TGTGCCAGCAGCTTCTCTAGCCCGTACAATGAGCAGTTCTTC. Its protein is CASSFSSPYNEQFF.

V and J are TRBV5-6 and TRBJ1-5; tentative D call: TRBD1 (6 bases). Germline-derived CDR1 and CDR2 are SGHDT and YYEEEE. Trimming removed 0 bases at V and 6 bases at J, with 16 bases between. The CDR3 length is 16 residues. The CDR3 nucleotides read TGTGCCAGCAGCTTGGGCCCGCGGGGGCTGGGTCAGCCCCAGCATTTT. Amino acid sequence: CASSLGPRGLGQPQHF.

The rearrangement uses TRBV2 and TRBJ1-5; D possibly corresponds to TRBD1 (5 bases). The CDR3 loop spans 21 amino acids. Germline-derived CDR1 and CDR2 are SNHLY and FYNNEI. Trimming pared 3 bases from V and 0 bases from J, leaving 27 bases between. The CDR3 nucleotides are TGTGCCAGCAGTGAGCGGCAACGGGGCTATTGGGCGGGGTATAGCAATCAGCCCCAGCATTTT. Residues: CASSERQRGYWAGYSNQPQHF.

The chain combines TRBV6-5 with TRBJ2-5, with D uncertain. The CDR3 loop spans 14 amino acids. Deletions cut 2 bases from V and 1 base from J, with 8 bases between. In germline, CDR1 is MNHEY, CDR2 SVGAGI. This CDR3 is CASSYASGQETQYF. The CDR3 coding sequence is TGTGCCAGCAGTTACGCCTCGGGCCAAGAGACCCAGTACTTC.

V and J are TRBV5-1 and TRBJ2-3; D not resolved. This CDR3 comprises 17 residues. The V end lost 4 bases, the J end lost 2 bases, and 20 bases lay between the germline ends. CDR1 and CDR2 (germline): SGHRS, YFSETQ. CDR3 sequence: CASSKRPLAHFTDTQYF. CDR3 nucleotides: TGCGCCAGCAGCAAAAGGCCGTTAGCCCATTTCACAGATACGCAGTATTTT.

This rearrangement joins TRBV9 to TRBJ1-5, with 9 bases that match TRBD1. This CDR3 is built from 13 residues. The germline gives CDR1 SGDLS, CDR2 YYNGEE. V shed 3 bases and J 7 bases; nucleotides not matched to a gene: 2. CDR3 nucleotides: TGTGCCAGCAGCGGAACAGGGGGCCAGCCCCAGCATTTT. It codes for CASSGTGGQPQHF.

CDR3 bases: TGTGCCAGCAGCCAAAACAGGGGAGAGACCCAGTACTTC. Translated, it gives CASSQNRGETQYF. The V call is TRBV14, the J call TRBJ2-5, with 7 bases fitting TRBD1. The junction had 1 base not matched to a gene; V was cut back by 2 bases and J by 4 bases. This CDR3 has 13 amino acids. Germline V gene lookup returns CDR1 SGHDN and CDR2 FVKESK.

This CDR3 reads CASTFPLRVAGADTQYF. The CDR3 DNA sequence: TGTGCCAGCACTTTCCCCCTAAGGGTAGCGGGGGCAGATACGCAGTATTTT. The chain couples TRBV21-1 to TRBJ2-3; TRBD2, the table's D call, lacks a check against the DNA. TRBV21-1 is a documented pseudogene. The CDR3 loop spans 17 amino acids.

This clone was recorded once. This chain links TRBV19 with TRBJ2-7; 8 bases map to TRBD2. CDR3 length: 16 residues. The germline V gene has CDR1 LNHDA and CDR2 SQIVND (reference sequence). V lost 3 bases, J lost 5 bases, and 12 bases stayed unmatched. CDR3 DNA sequence: TGTGCCAGTAGTATGGGCCTTCGCGGGAGGATCCACGAGCAGTACTTC. This encodes CASSMGLRGRIHEQYF.

This clone occurred a few times. The chain couples TRBV7-8 to TRBJ1-2; 7 bases match TRBD1. In germline, CDR1 is SGHVS, CDR2 FQNEAQ. The CDR3 covers 13 residues. The ends lost 6 bases at V and 4 bases at J; junction bases unmatched: 5. CDR3 in DNA: TGTGCCAGCAGTATAGGACAGGCCTATGGCTACACCTTC. This sequence encodes CASSIGQAYGYTF. Full variable domain (remainder filled in from reference TRBV7-8 and TRBJ1-2): GAGVSQSPRYKVAKRGQDVALRCDPISGHVSLFWYQQALGQGPEFLTYFQNEAQLDKSGLPSDRFFAERPEGSVSTLKIQRTQQEDSAVYLCASSIGQAYGYTFGSGTRLTVV.

J is TRBJ2-1 and V is TRBV7-9; TRBD2 is a possible D gene (5 bases). The V gene lost 2 bases and the J gene lost 0 bases, with 14 bases spanning the gap. This CDR3 is 17 amino acids long. CDR1 is SEHNR, CDR2 FQNEAQ, per germline (reference sequence). CDR3 residues: CASSLRSAGSSYNEQFF. The CDR3 DNA follows: TGTGCCAGCAGCTTAAGGTCGGCGGGTAGCTCCTACAATGAGCAGTTCTTC.